The following is a T cell receptor beta chain sequence with its context. Its antigen is currently unknown. Genomic DNA (from each subset) was split evenly across several immunoSEQ plates. Sequencing used immunoSEQ multiplex PCR; TCRdb keeps in-frame clones, though not all of them. The table records about 980,000 clones, less than 85% of them present only once. The data derive from a study of shared clonotypes between healthy human individuals. Whole-study context: CD8 memory received one plate per donor, CD8 naive two, CD4 memory three and CD4 naive three.

Study-wide results and limits: In general, naive subsets displayed greater estimated richness than memory subsets did.

CDR1 is PRHDT, CDR2 FYEKMQ, per germline (reference sequence). Trimming removed 5 bases at V and 8 bases at J, with 12 bases between. This CDR3 contains 12 residues. Sample: memory CD4+ T cells sorted from blood. Subset defined: CD45RA-negative fraction. The gene calls are TRBV13 and TRBJ1-2; possibly TRBD1 for D (6 bases). The sequence came from a man younger than 35 in good health. CDR3 region: CASSRRGGGYTF. DNA of the CDR3: TGTGCCAGCAGCCGAAGGGGGGGCGGCTACACCTTC.